This T cell receptor (beta chain) was captured in a study of T-cell memory formation after mild COVID-19. About the research overall: Each donor largely had its own TCR clusters.

Whole-study findings and limits: Pre-infection memory held some responding clones, suggesting pre-existing cross-reactive T cells responded. Mainly CM and EM harbored the contracting CD4+ clones; mainly EMRA harbored the CD8+ ones.

Concerning this clonotype: What it binds is not known.

Using constant-segment primers, 5'RACE produced TCR alpha and TCR beta cDNA libraries carrying sample barcodes and UMIs. One entry per CDR3 protein, called by TCRdb with MiXCR from the 5' RACE reads. In the table there are 45,000 to 55,000 distinct CDR3 sequences, approximately 6.6% of which are singletons. The length of the CDR3 is 15 residues. Looked up from germline, CDR1 is SEHNR and CDR2 is FQNEAQ (reference sequence). V lost 4 bases and J 3 bases, leaving 15 bases between the germline ends. The chain carries TRBV7-9 and TRBJ1-1; the D is unclear. The clonotype was recovered from a man between 18 and 35 years old who had mild COVID-19 (a few samples of this study predate the infection). Cell type and time point are not known. The source material was PBMCs or a T cell subset sorted from them (not recorded which). CDR3 coding DNA: TGTGCCAGCAGCTCCCTCTCGTCCTCGGACACTGAAGCTTTCTTT. This translates into CASSSLSSSDTEAFF.